The 14 T cell receptor beta chains presented below share a single source sample, sequenced in a study of OX40 agonist ivuxolimab in advanced cancers. Libraries were prepared by immunoSEQ multiplex PCR; TCRdb keeps only in-frame clonotypes and omits some of them. The sample contains 52,000 or so clones, approximately 84% of which appear only once. The material was CD4+ or CD8+ T cells sorted from blood, obtained in a trial of the OX40 agonist ivuxolimab. Receptors were obtained from an adult with an advanced solid tumor such as melanoma, head and neck, liver or kidney cancer.

The J gene is TRBJ1-2, the V gene TRBV30; TRBD1 matches at 10 bases. Trimming removed 5 bases from V and 7 bases from J; junction bases left unmatched: 7. The CDR3 totals 13 residues. Germline CDR1 and CDR2: GTSNPN and SVGIG (reference sequence). The CDR3 region has the DNA TGTGCCTGGGGACCGGGACAGGGGCTTGGCTACACCTTC. Protein: CAWGPGQGLGYTF.

The gene calls are TRBV9 and TRBJ1-1; unclear D gene. Trimming stripped 2 bases from V and 0 bases from J, with 8 bases between. The CDR3 extends over 14 amino acids. Per germline, CDR1 SGDLS and CDR2 YYNGEE. The CDR3 region is CASSVDGMNTEAFF. The CDR3 nucleotides are TGTGCCAGCAGCGTCGACGGTATGAACACTGAAGCTTTCTTT.

The genes are TRBV7-2 and TRBJ2-5; TRBD1 matches 9 bases. V gave up 5 bases and J gave up 1 base; unmatched junction bases: 5. The V gene's germline CDR1 is SGHTA and CDR2 FQGNSA. The CDR3 length is 15 residues. CDR3 sequence reads: CASSRLQGAQETQYF. DNA of the CDR3: TGTGCCAGCAGCCGGTTACAGGGGGCCCAAGAGACCCAGTACTTC.

CDR3 region: CASSLVSEQFF. The CDR3 bases are TGTGCCAGCAGCCTAGTAAGTGAGCAGTTCTTC. The chain uses TRBV11-3 and TRBJ2-1, with D unclear. Deletions cut 5 bases from V and 9 bases from J, with 8 bases between. Germline V gene data show CDR1 as SGHNT and CDR2 as YENEEA. This CDR3 comprises 11 residues. Supplemented by reference TRBV11-3 and TRBJ2-1, the full variable domain reads EAGVVQSPRYKIIEKKQPVAFWCNPISGHNTLYWYLQNLGQGPELLIRYENEEAVDDSQLPKDRFSAERLKGVDSTLKIQPAELGDSAVYLCASSLVSEQFFGPGTRLTVL.

This clone is a singleton in its sample. The genes are TRBV6-4 and TRBJ1-2; TRBD1 aligns across 7 bases. The germline CDR1 and CDR2 sequences are MRHNA and SNTAGT. The CDR3 consists of 14 residues. J was trimmed by 4 bases and V by 5 bases; bases with no gene match: 7. The CDR3 reads CASSRNGQAYGYTF. The DNA of the CDR3 is TGTGCCAGCAGTCGCAACGGACAGGCCTATGGCTACACCTTC.

The gene calls are TRBV11-1 and TRBJ2-7; maybe TRBD1 (6 bases). This CDR3 is 16 amino acids long. The germline V gene encodes CDR1 SGHAT and CDR2 FQDESV (reference sequence). Deletions cut 8 bases from V and 0 bases from J, with 20 bases between. CDR3 in amino acids: CASGSGVGALSYEQYF. The CDR3 nucleotides read TGTGCCAGCGGCTCCGGTGTGGGGGCCCTCTCCTACGAGCAGTACTTC.

V gene TRBV19 combines with J gene TRBJ1-5; D remains ambiguous. From germline, CDR1 is LNHDA and CDR2 SQIVND (reference sequence). V gave up 2 bases and J gave up 0 bases, with 5 bases separating them. The CDR3 is 14 amino acids. The CDR3 DNA follows: TGTGCCAGTAGTATACTGACTAGCAATCAGCCCCAGCATTTT. It specifies CASSILTSNQPQHF.

The V call is TRBV10-3, the J call TRBJ2-2; 8 bases align to TRBD2. V lost 6 bases, J lost 6 bases, and 9 bases stayed unmatched. This CDR3 contains 15 residues. Per germline, CDR1 ENHRY and CDR2 SYGVKD. In DNA form, the CDR3 reads TGTGCCATCAGCGCGAGCGGGAGAGTCTCCGGGGAGCTGTTTTTT. It yields the protein CAISASGRVSGELFF.

V is TRBV19 and J is TRBJ2-6; tentatively, D is TRBD1 (5 bases). Germline assignment: CDR1 LNHDA and CDR2 SQIVND (reference sequence). This CDR3 is built from 17 residues. V lost 3 bases to trimming and J lost 0 bases, with 12 bases between them. This CDR3 reads CASSILTAGSGANVLTF. In nucleotides, the CDR3 is TGTGCCAGTAGTATTCTGACAGCTGGCTCTGGGGCCAACGTCCTGACTTTC.

This chain uses TRBV5-1 with TRBJ2-2; D could derive from TRBD1 or TRBD2 (6 bases each). The germline V gene has CDR1 SGHRS and CDR2 YFSETQ. V was trimmed by 4 bases and J by 5 bases, leaving 18 bases between them. There are 16 residues in the CDR3. The CDR3 sequence is CASSPGLPQGTGELFF. As DNA, the CDR3 is TGCGCCAGCAGCCCGGGACTGCCCCAGGGGACCGGGGAGCTGTTTTTT.

CDR3 region: CASSDSRLAGGPGQETQYF. The CDR3, as DNA: TGTGCCAGCAGTGATTCCCGACTAGCGGGAGGGCCGGGTCAAGAGACCCAGTACTTC. The chain recombines TRBV2 with TRBJ2-5; 14 bases map to TRBD2. V lost 3 bases, J lost 2 bases, and 11 bases stayed unmatched. CDR1 and CDR2 from the germline V gene are SNHLY and FYNNEI. This CDR3 spans 19 amino acids.

The chain uses TRBV28 and TRBJ1-2; D call uncertain. V dropped 6 bases and J dropped 10 bases, with 15 bases sitting between them. From germline, CDR1 is MDHEN and CDR2 SYDVKM. There are 12 residues in the CDR3. The DNA for the CDR3 is TGTGCCAGCAGGGTCGGGCGGTGGTTCTACACCTTC. Protein: CASRVGRWFYTF.

The rearrangement links TRBV19 to TRBJ1-2; tentatively, D is TRBD1 (6 bases). CDR1 LNHDA and CDR2 SQIVND come from the germline V gene (reference sequence). V lost 2 bases, J lost 6 bases, and 13 bases lay in between. The CDR3 runs to 14 residues. Here the CDR3 DNA reads TGTGCCAGTAGTATAAACAGGGCTGACGATGGCTACACCTTC. This gives the protein CASSINRADDGYTF.

The genes are TRBV18 and TRBJ2-1; 7 bases are shared with TRBD2. The CDR3 spans 16 residues. Germline values: CDR1 KGHSH, CDR2 LQKENI. V gave up 2 bases and J gave up 7 bases; unmatched junction bases: 11. CDR3 residues: CASSPIKAGSPNEQFF. In DNA form, the CDR3 reads TGTGCCAGCTCACCAATAAAAGCGGGGAGCCCTAATGAGCAGTTCTTC.